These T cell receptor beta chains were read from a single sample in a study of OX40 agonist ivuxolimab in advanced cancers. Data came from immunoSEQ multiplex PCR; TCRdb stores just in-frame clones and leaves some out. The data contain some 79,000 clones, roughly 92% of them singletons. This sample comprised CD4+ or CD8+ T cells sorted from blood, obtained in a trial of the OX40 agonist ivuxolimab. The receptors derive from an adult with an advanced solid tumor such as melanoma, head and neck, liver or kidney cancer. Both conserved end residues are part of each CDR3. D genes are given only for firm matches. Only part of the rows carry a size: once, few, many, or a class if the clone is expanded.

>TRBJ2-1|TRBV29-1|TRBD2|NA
CSVEGLAGKKSSYNEQFF
TGCAGCGTTGAAGGACTAGCGGGAAAGAAGAGCTCCTACAATGAGCAGTTCTTC
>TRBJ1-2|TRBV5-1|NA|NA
CASSPEGGLANYGYTF
TGCGCCAGCAGCCCGGAGGGGGGCCTAGCTAACTATGGCTACACCTTC
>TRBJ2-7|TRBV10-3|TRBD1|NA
CAISATGGLDYEQYF
TGTGCCATCAGCGCAACAGGGGGCTTGGATTACGAGCAGTACTTC
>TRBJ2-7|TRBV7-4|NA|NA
CASSLGGQGVHEQYF
TGTGCCAGCAGCTTAGGGGGGCAGGGCGTCCACGAGCAGTACTTC
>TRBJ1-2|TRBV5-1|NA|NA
CASSFAGQDSYTF
TGCGCCAGCAGCTTCGCGGGACAAGATAGCTACACCTTC
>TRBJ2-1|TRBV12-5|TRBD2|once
CASALGGAGVHFGQFF
TGTGCTAGTGCTCTTGGCGGGGCGGGAGTGCACTTTGGGCAGTTCTTC
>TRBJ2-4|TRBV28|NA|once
CASSSMGLAKNIQYF
TGTGCCAGCAGTTCTATGGGACTAGCCAAAAACATTCAGTACTTC
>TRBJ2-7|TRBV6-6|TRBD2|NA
CASSYVLAGAAAEQYF
TGTGCCAGCAGTTACGTGCTAGCGGGAGCTGCTGCCGAGCAGTACTTC
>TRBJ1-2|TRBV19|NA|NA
CASSHTGFGGYTF
TGTGCCAGTAGCCATACAGGGTTTGGTGGCTACACCTTC
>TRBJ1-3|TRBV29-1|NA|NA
CSGYGGAYGNTIYF
TGCAGCGGGTACGGCGGGGCTTATGGAAACACCATATATTTT
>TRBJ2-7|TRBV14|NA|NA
CASSQLLAWSEQYF
TGTGCCAGCAGCCAACTCCTAGCGTGGAGCGAGCAGTACTTC
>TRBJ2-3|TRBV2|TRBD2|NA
CASSDPRLAGRDTQYF
TGTGCCAGCAGTGATCCTCGACTAGCGGGAAGAGATACGCAGTATTTT
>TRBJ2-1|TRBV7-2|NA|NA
CASSSRILTRGDEQFF
TGTGCCAGCAGCTCTCGGATCCTGACAAGAGGCGATGAGCAGTTCTTC
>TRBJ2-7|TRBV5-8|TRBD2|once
CASSKPGTSGSSYEQYF
TGTGCCAGCAGCAAACCTGGGACTAGCGGCAGCTCCTACGAGCAGTACTTC
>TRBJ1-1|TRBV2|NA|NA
CASSEFSAGSFF
TGTGCCAGCAGTGAATTCTCGGCAGGGTCTTTCTTT
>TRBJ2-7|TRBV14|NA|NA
CASSQDRVVRSYEQYF
TGTGCCAGCAGCCAAGATAGGGTCGTCCGCTCCTACGAGCAGTACTTC
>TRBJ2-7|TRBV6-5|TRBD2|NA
CASSYLAGAYEQYF
TGTGCCAGCAGTTACTTAGCGGGAGCCTACGAGCAGTACTTC
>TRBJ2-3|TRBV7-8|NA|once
CASSLPGLNTQYF
TGTGCCAGCAGCCTTCCGGGACTCAATACGCAGTATTTT
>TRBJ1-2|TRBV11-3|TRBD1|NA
CASTPSFYRGANYGYTF
TGTGCCAGCACCCCGTCGTTCTACAGGGGTGCTAACTATGGCTACACCTTC
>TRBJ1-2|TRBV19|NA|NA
CASSRARGASNYGYTF
TGTGCCAGTAGCAGGGCCCGGGGCGCTTCTAACTATGGCTACACCTTC
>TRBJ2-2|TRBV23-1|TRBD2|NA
CASSHDRRLAGVTGELFF
TGCGCCAGCAGTCACGACCGCCGACTAGCGGGAGTCACCGGGGAGCTGTTTTTT
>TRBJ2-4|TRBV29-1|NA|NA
CSVLQRGWAKNIQYF
TGCAGCGTGCTCCAGAGGGGTTGGGCCAAAAACATTCAGTACTTC
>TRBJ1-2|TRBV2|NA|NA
CASSAGGHYGYTF
TGTGCCAGCAGTGCAGGCGGCCACTATGGCTACACCTTC